Listed here is a single T cell receptor beta chain. This sample is part of a study of blood T cell repertoires in COVID-19. The method was immunoSEQ multiplex PCR; TCRdb's version includes in-frame clones alone and lacks a portion of them. The sample lists about 130,000 clones, roughly 80% occurring once. Germline values: CDR1 LGHDT, CDR2 YNNKEL (reference sequence). The V and J ends lost 2 bases and 8 bases respectively, with 12 bases between them. The CDR3 is made up of 13 amino acids. Participant reports of clinical history set cohort assignment. The clonotype comes from a man in his fifties or sixties who had recovered from COVID-19. The sequenced material came from PBMCs or T cells enriched from blood (not recorded which). The chain recombines TRBV3-1 (or the pseudogene TRBV3-2) with TRBJ1-2, with unresolved D. CDR3 sequence (DNA): TGTGCCAGCAGCCAAATAGGAGGGTCGGGCTACACCTTC. As protein: CASSQIGGSGYTF.